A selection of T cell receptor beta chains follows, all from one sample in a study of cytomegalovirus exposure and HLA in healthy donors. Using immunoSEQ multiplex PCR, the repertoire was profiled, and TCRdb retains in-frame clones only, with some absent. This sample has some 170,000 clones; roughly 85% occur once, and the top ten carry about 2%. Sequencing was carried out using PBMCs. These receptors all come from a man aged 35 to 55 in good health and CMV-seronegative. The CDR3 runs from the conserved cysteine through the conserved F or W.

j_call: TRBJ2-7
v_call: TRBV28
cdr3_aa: CASSLAGESYEQYF

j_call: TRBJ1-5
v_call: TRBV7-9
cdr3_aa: CTSSFSQGAQPQHF

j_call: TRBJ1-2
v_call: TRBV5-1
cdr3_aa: CASSGPEEGYGYTF

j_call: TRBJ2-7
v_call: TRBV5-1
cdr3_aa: CASSLDARVTEPREQYF

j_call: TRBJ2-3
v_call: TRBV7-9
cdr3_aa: CASSPPRGLNPSSTDTQYF

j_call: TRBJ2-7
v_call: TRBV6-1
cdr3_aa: CASSELLGPAYEQYF

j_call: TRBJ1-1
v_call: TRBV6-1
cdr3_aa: CAGARQGRPEAFF

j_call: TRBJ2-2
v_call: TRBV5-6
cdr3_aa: CASSLVGRNTGELFF

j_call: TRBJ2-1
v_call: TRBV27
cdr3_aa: CASNSGTSGGYNEQFF

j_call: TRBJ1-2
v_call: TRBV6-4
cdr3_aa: CASSAQEGSYGYTF

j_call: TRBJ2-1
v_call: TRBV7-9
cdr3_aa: CASSAQTSGHYNEQFF

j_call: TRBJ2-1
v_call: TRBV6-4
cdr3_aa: CASSAHRDRANNEQFF

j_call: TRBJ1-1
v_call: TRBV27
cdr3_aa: CASSLQSNTEAFF

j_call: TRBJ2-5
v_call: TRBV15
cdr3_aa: CATSREQGPETQYF

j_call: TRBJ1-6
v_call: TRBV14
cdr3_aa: CASSRTGGPINSPLHF

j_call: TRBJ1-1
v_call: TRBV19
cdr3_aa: CASSSGVSITEAFF

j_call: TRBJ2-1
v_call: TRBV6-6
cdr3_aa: CASSSGRAPYNEQFF

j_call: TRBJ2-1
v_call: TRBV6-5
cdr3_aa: CASNAGVEQFF

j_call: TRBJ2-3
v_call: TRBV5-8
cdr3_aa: CASSLTGSTDTQYF

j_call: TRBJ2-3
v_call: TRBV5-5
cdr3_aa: CASSPGLAGEYTQYF

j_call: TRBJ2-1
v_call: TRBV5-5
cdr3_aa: CASSLSLYNEQFF

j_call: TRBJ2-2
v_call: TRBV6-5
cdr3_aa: CASSDSVTGELFF

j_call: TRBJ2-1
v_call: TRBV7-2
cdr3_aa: CASSLNRGYNEQFF

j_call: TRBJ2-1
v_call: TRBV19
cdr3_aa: CASSMKSGLNNEQFF

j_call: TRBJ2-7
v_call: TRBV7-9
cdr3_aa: CSSSSTGASSYEQYF

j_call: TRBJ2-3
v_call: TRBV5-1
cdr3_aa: CASSSAMKGGIAPSTDTQYF

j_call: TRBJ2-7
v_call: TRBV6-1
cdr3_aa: CASSETVLSSYEQYF

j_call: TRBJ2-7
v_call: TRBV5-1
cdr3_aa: CASSSGIAGSPYEQYF

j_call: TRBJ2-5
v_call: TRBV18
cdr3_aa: CASSPDSDRVETQYF

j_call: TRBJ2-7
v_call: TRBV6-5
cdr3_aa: CASSYSIGGGDEQYF

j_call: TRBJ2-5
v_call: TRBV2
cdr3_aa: CASRGGAAETQYF

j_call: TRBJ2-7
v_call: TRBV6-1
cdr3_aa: CASSDIRESSYEQYF

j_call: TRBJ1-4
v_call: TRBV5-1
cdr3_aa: CASSLRGMANEKLFF

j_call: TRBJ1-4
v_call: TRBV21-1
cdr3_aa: CASSKVGRGQFNEKLFF

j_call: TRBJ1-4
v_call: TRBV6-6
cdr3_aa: CASSYGAVGEKLFF

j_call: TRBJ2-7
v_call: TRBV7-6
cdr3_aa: CASSFEGSRSYEQYF

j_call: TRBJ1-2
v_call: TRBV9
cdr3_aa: CATGEYGYTF

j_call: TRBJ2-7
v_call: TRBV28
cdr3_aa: CASSTLGAGGEQYF

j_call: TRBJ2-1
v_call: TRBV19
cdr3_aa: CASSIVSRDEQFF

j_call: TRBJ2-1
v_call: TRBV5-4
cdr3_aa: CASSLRSGRRNEQFF

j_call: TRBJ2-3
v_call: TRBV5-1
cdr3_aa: CASRLAGGAPDTQYF

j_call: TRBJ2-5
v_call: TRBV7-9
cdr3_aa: CASSHLDRYQETQYF

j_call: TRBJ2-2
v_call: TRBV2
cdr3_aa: CASRRDTLNTGELFF

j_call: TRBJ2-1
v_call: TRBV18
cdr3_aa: CASSPSWGQPGGNEQFF

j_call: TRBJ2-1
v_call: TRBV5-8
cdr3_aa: CASRRGRGTFNEQFF

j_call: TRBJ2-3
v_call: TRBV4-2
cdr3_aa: CASSQDWSGTDTQYF

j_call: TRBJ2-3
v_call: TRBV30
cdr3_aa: CAWSRLAVGTDTQYF

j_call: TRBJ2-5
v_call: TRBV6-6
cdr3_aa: CASGGAGGGAETQYF

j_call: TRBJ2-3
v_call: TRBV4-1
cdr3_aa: CASSHQRGGSTDTQYF

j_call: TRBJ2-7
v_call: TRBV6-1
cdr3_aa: CASSSNRVEQYF

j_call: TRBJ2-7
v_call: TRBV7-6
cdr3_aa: CASSPDPTSFSYERYF

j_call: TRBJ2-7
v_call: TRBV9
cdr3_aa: CASSVGAPESYEQYF

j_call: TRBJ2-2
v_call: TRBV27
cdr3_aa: CASKRPAGELFF

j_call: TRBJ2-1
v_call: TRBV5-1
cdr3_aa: CASSLVGGSNEQFF

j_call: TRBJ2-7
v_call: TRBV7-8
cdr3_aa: CASSFPYEGAEQYF